These 13 T cell receptor beta chains share one sample of origin, sequenced in a study of regulatory dendritic cells for organ transplantation. Data came from immunoSEQ multiplex PCR; TCRdb stores just in-frame clones and leaves some out. The data show more than 35,000 clones, 80% to 95% seen once. The specimen was naive CD8+ T cells from blood. As to subset: CD45RA+ naive T cells. The source of these receptors is a human donor in good health.

In the case of this clone: A read error may account for a junction end that differs from germline. V usage is TRBV7-6 and J usage is TRBJ2-5, with 12 bases fitting TRBD2. CDR3 size: 14 residues. Germline V gene lookup returns CDR1 SGHVS and CDR2 FNYEAQ. The CDR3 DNA follows: TGTGCCAGCAGCCTAGCGGGAGGGGCAGAGACCCAGTACTTC. Protein sequence: CASSLAGGAETQYF.

This chain joins TRBV29-1 and TRBJ2-3, with 9 bases that match TRBD2. CDR3 length equals 14 residues. Germline lookup yields CDR1 SQVTM and CDR2 ANQGSEA. V was clipped by 6 bases and J by 1 base; unmatched bases: 5. The CDR3 nucleotides read TGCAGCGTCCCGGTAGCGGGGGGCACAGATACGCAGTATTTT. This encodes CSVPVAGGTDTQYF.

The rearrangement links TRBV27 to TRBJ2-7; D might be TRBD1 (6 bases). CDR3 length: 14 residues. Germline lookup yields CDR1 MNHEY and CDR2 SMNVEV (reference sequence). Trimming took 3 bases from V and 3 from J, leaving 12 bases between them. The CDR3 DNA is TGTGCCAGCAGTTTCTCCGGACAGAACTACGAGCAGTACTTC. Amino acids: CASSFSGQNYEQYF.

CDR3 nucleotides: TGTGCCAGCAGCCAAGTGTCGTGGGGGTCCACTGAAGCTTTCTTT. Encoded protein: CASSQVSWGSTEAFF. The chain employs TRBV4-2 and TRBJ1-1, with a tentative D call TRBD1 (5 bases). Trimming removed 1 base from V and 4 bases from J, with 13 bases in between. There are 15 residues in the CDR3. The germline CDR1 and CDR2 sequences are LGHNA and YNFKEQ.

This chain links TRBV30 with TRBJ1-2; D not certain. Germline V gene data show CDR1 as GTSNPN and CDR2 as SVGIG (reference sequence). There are 14 residues in the CDR3. The V and J ends lost 2 bases and 2 bases respectively, with 12 bases between them. For the CDR3, the DNA is TGTGCCTGGAGTTTAGCCCCCCAAAACTATGGCTACACCTTC. It translates to CAWSLAPQNYGYTF. Complete variable domain (other parts from reference TRBV30 and TRBJ1-2): SQTIHQWPATLVQPVGSPLSLECTVEGTSNPNLYWYRQAAGRGLQLLFYSVGIGQISSEVPQNLSASRPQDRQFILSSKKLLLSDSGFYLCAWSLAPQNYGYTFGSGTRLTVV.

The rearrangement uses TRBV18 and TRBJ2-1; no clear D. Trimming cost V 2 bases and J 7 bases, with 18 bases left between them. CDR3 length: 16 residues. Germline V lookup: CDR1 KGHSH, CDR2 LQKENI. CDR3 DNA sequence: TGTGCCAGCTCACCATTAAATCGATCCCAAGGGAATGAGCAGTTCTTC. The encoded protein is CASSPLNRSQGNEQFF.

V usage is TRBV5-1 and J usage is TRBJ1-2; weak D call: TRBD1 (6 bases). Germline assignment: CDR1 SGHRS and CDR2 YFSETQ. The CDR3 extends over 18 amino acids. The V and J ends lost 3 bases and 2 bases respectively, with 23 bases between them. The CDR3 nucleotides read TGCGCCAGCAGCTGGTCCCCGACAGGTATCACGGCAAACTATGGCTACACCTTC. This translates into CASSWSPTGITANYGYTF.

The genes are TRBV6-6 and TRBJ1-3; D is possibly TRBD1 (6 bases). The V end lost 6 bases, the J end lost 4 bases, and 13 bases lay between the germline ends. CDR1 MNHNY and CDR2 SVGAGI come from the germline V gene (reference sequence). This CDR3 has 14 amino acids. CDR3 in amino acids: CASREQGSGNTIYF. The CDR3, as DNA: TGTGCCAGCAGGGAACAGGGATCCGGAAACACCATATATTTT.

The rearrangement links TRBV5-8 to TRBJ1-1; possible D gene TRBD1, 5 bases. Trimming left V 4 bases short and J 4 bases short, with 11 bases between. This CDR3 is 13 amino acids long. Germline values: CDR1 SGHTS, CDR2 YDEGEE. CDR3 nucleotide sequence: TGTGCCAGCAGCAATGGGGGAAGCACTGAAGCTTTCTTT. Protein product: CASSNGGSTEAFF.

The chain has TRBV5-8 and TRBJ1-4; possibly TRBD1 for D (5 bases). V shed 3 bases and J shed 0 bases, with 9 bases lying between them. The germline V gene encodes CDR1 SGHTS and CDR2 YDEGEE. The CDR3 totals 15 residues. CDR3 region: CASSWTTATNEKLFF. In nucleotides, the CDR3 is TGTGCCAGCAGCTGGACGACAGCAACTAATGAAAAACTGTTTTTT.

The rearrangement links TRBV13 to TRBJ2-1; possibly TRBD1 for D (6 bases). V lost 3 bases and J 7 bases, leaving 13 bases between the germline ends. CDR1 and CDR2 from the germline V gene are PRHDT and FYEKMQ (reference sequence). The CDR3 has 14 residues. The CDR3 region has the DNA TGTGCCAGCAGCTTTTCAGGGGAACTTAATGAGCAGTTCTTC. This translates into CASSFSGELNEQFF.

The V and J genes are TRBV7-9 and TRBJ2-3; D is ambiguous. Germline V lookup: CDR1 SEHNR, CDR2 FQNEAQ (reference sequence). This CDR3 is built from 13 residues. Trimming stripped 3 bases from V and 6 bases from J, with 10 bases between. This chain's CDR3 is CASSFDEVDTQYF. The DNA for the CDR3 is TGTGCCAGCAGCTTCGACGAGGTTGATACGCAGTATTTT.

This chain uses TRBV13 with TRBJ2-5; D possibly corresponds to TRBD2 (6 bases). Germline assignment: CDR1 PRHDT and CDR2 FYEKMQ (reference sequence). V lost 3 bases, J lost 5 bases, and 13 bases lay in between. The length of the CDR3 is 14 residues. This CDR3 is CASSFALGGETQYF. CDR3 bases: TGTGCCAGCAGCTTCGCACTAGGAGGGGAGACCCAGTACTTC.